Sequencing of this T cell receptor (beta chain) was carried out in a study of spatial heterogeneity in lung cancer. Turning to the study itself: Mean representation of each unique TCR and UMI combination in the raw reads exceeded 8.5 occurrences. Study observations and caveats: The counts of expanded TCRs, ubiquitous and regional, tracked ubiquitous and regional nonsynonymous mutations, respectively. Tumor mutation counts were tracked by expanded intratumoral alpha and beta TCR counts.

This clonotype qualifies as medium-sized (0.01 to 0.1%). As yet, its antigen is unknown. The CDR3 sequence is 15 residues long. V shed 6 bases and J shed 0 bases, with 15 bases lying between them. The germline CDR1 and CDR2 sequences are LGHDT and YNNKEL (reference sequence). The library protocol tagged each TCR cDNA with a unique molecular identifier. TCRdb reprocessed the 5' RACE reads with MiXCR, giving one entry per CDR3 protein. The sample has about 21,000 distinct CDR3 sequences, over 2.5% seen once. Time point described: sample taken at primary tumor resection. Extraction of whole RNA from tumor, nontumor lung or frozen PBMC preceded unsorted sequencing.

The TCR comes from a male donor with early-stage non-small cell lung cancer. Sequenced here: lung tumor tissue, sampled at surgery. The chain has TRBV3-1 and TRBJ2-7, with D unresolved. CDR3 sequence reads: CASSLERLSSYEQYF. In DNA form, the CDR3 reads TGTGCCAGCAGTCTGGAACGGCTGAGCTCCTACGAGCAGTACTTC.